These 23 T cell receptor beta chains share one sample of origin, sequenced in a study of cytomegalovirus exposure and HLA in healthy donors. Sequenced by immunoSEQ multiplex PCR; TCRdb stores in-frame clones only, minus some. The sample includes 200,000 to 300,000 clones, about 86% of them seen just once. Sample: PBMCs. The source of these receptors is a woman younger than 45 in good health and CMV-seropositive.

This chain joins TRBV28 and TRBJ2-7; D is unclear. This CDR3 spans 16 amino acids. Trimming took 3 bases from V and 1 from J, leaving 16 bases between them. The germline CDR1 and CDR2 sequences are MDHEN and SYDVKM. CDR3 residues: CASSFNEQPLSYEQYF. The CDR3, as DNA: TGTGCCAGCAGTTTCAATGAACAGCCACTTTCCTACGAGCAGTACTTC.

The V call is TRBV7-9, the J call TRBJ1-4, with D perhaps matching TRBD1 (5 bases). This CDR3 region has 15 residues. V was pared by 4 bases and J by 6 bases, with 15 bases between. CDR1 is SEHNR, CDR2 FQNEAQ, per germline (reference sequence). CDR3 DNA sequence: TGTGCCAGCAGCTCAAGGACACAGACGGATGAAAAACTGTTTTTT. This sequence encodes CASSSRTQTDEKLFF.

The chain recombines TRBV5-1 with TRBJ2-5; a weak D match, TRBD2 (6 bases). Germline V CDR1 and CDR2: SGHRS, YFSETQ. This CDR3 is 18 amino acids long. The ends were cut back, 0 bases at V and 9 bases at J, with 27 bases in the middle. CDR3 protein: CASSLELPGTSPALAQYF. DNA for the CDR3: TGCGCCAGCAGCTTGGAATTACCGGGGACTTCCCCGGCTCTGGCCCAGTACTTC.

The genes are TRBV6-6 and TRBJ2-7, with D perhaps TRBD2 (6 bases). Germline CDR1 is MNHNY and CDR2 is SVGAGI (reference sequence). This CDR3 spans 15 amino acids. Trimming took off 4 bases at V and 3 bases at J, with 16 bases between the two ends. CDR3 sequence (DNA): TGTGCCAGCAGTTTTTTTACGGTCGGGGGCTACGAGCAGTACTTC. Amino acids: CASSFFTVGGYEQYF.

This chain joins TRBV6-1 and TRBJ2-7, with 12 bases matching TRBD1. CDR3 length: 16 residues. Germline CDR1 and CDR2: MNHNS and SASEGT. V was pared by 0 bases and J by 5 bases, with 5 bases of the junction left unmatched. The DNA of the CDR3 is TGTGCCAGCAGTGAAGCGTGGGGGACAGGGGGCCACGAGCAGTACTTC. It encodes CASSEAWGTGGHEQYF.

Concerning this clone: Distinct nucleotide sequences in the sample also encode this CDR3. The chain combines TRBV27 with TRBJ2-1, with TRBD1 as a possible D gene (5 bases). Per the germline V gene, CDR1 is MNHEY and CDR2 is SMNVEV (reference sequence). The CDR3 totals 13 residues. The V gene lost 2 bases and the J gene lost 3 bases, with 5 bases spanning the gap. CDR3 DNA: TGTGCCAGCAGTTTAGACAGCTACAATGAGCAGTTCTTC. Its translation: CASSLDSYNEQFF.

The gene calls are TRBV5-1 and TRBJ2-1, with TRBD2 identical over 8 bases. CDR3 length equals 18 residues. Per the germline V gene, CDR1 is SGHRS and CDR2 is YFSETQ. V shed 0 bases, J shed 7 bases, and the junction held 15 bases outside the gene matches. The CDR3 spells CASSLGAPGRAIGNEQFF. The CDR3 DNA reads TGCGCCAGCAGCTTGGGGGCTCCCGGGAGGGCAATCGGGAATGAGCAGTTCTTC. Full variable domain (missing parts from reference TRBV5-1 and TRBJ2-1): KAGVTQTPRYLIKTRGQQVTLSCSPISGHRSVSWYQQTPGQGLQFLFEYFSETQRNKGNFPGRFSGRQFSNSRSEMNVSTLELGDSALYLCASSLGAPGRAIGNEQFFGPGTRLTVL.

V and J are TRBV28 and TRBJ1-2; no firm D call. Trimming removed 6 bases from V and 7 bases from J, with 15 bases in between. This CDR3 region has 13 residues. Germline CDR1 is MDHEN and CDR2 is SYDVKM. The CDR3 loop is CASSVGWEGGYTF. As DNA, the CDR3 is TGTGCCAGCAGCGTCGGTTGGGAGGGTGGCTACACCTTC.

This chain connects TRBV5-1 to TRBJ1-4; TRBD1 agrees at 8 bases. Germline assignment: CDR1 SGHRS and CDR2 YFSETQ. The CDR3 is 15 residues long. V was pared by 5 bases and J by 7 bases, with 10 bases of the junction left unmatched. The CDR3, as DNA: TGCGCCAGCAGTCTAGTTACAGGGGGGACTGAAAAACTGTTTTTT. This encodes CASSLVTGGTEKLFF.

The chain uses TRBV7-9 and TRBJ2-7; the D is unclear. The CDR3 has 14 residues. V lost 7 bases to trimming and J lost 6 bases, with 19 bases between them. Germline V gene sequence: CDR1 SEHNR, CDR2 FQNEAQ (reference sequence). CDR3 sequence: CASNLHGGTFEQYF. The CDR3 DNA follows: TGTGCCAGCAACCTACATGGCGGTACGTTCGAGCAGTACTTC.

DNA of the CDR3: TGCGCCAGCAGCTTTAGGGGCGCGAACACCGGGGAGCTGTTTTTT. This encodes CASSFRGANTGELFF. The rearrangement links TRBV5-1 to TRBJ2-2; perhaps TRBD1 as D (5 bases). Germline CDR1 reads SGHRS; CDR2 reads YFSETQ. This CDR3 is built from 15 residues. With 2 bases removed from V and 0 bases from J, the gap between germline ends came to 8 bases.

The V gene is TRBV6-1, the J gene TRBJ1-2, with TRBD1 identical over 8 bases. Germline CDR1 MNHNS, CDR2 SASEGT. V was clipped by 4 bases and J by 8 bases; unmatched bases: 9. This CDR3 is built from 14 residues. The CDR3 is CASSAGQATWGYTF. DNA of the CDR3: TGTGCCAGCAGTGCGGGACAGGCAACGTGGGGCTACACCTTC.

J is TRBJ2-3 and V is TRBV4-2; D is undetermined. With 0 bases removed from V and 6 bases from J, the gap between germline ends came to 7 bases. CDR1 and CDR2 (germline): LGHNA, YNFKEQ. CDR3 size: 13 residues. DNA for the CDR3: TGTGCCAGCAGCCAAGATCTACCGGATACGCAGTATTTT. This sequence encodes CASSQDLPDTQYF.

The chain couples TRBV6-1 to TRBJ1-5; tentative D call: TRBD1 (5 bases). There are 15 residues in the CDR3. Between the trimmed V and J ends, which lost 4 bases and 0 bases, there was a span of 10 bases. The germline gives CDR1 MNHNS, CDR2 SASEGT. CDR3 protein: CASSGRTSSNQPQHF. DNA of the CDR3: TGTGCCAGCAGTGGCAGGACATCTAGCAATCAGCCCCAGCATTTT.

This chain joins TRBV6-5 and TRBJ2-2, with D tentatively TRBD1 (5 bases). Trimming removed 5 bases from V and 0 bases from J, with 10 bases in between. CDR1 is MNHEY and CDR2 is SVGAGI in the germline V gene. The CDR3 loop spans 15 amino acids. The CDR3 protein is CASSRRVANTGELFF. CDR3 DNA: TGTGCCAGCAGTCGCAGGGTTGCGAACACCGGGGAGCTGTTTTTT.

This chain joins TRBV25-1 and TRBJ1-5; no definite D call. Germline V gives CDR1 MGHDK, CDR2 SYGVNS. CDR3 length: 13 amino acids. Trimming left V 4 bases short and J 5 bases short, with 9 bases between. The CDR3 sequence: CASSGPYYQPQHF. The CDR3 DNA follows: TGTGCCAGCAGTGGTCCCTATTATCAGCCCCAGCATTTT.

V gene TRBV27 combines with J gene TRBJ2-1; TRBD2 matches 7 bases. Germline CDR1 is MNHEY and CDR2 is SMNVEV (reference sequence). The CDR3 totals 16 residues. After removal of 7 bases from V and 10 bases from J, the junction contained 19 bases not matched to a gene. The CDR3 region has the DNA TGTGCCAGCAAAAACCATGGGGGGGTCCCCCAAGGGGAGCAGTTCTTC. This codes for CASKNHGGVPQGEQFF.

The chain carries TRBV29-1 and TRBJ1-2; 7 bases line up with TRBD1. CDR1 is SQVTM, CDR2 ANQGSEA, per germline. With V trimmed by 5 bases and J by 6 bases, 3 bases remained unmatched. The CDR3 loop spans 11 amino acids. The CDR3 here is CSVPDRDGYTF. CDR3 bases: TGCAGCGTTCCAGACAGGGATGGCTACACCTTC.

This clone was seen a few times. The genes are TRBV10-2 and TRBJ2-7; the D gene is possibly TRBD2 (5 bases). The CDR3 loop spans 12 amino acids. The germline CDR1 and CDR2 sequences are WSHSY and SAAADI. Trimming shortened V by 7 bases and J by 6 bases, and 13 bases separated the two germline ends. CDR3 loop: CASTSPRGEQYF. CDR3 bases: TGCGCCAGCACCTCCCCACGGGGCGAGCAGTACTTC.

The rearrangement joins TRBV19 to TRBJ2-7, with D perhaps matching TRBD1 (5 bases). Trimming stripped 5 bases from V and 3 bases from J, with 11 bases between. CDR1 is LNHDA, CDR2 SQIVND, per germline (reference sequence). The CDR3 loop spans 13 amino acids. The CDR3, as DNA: TGTGCCAGTAGTTTGGATAGGGGCTACGAGCAGTACTTC. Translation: CASSLDRGYEQYF.

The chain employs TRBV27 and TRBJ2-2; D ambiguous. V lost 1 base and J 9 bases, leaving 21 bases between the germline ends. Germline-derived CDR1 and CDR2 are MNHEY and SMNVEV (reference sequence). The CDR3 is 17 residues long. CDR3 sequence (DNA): TGTGCCAGCAGTTTATTCCCAATTGGGCAGCTCTCCCGGGAGCTGTTTTTT. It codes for CASSLFPIGQLSRELFF.

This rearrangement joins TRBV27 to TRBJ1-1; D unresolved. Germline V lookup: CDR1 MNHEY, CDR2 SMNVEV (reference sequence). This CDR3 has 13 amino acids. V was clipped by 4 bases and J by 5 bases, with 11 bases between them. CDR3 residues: CASSSWRGTEAFF. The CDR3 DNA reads TGTGCCAGCAGTTCGTGGCGGGGTACTGAAGCTTTCTTT.

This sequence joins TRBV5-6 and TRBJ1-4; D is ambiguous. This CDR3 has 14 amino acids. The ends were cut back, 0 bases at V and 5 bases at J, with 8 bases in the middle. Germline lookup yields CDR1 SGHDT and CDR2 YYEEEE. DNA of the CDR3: TGTGCCAGCAGCTTGGGCCATAGAAATGAAAAACTGTTTTTT. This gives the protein CASSLGHRNEKLFF.